This TCR beta chain was found in a study of blood T cell repertoires in COVID-19. For the study at large: Samples representing acute and convalescent COVID-19 were sourced from the United States, Italy and Spain.

The data were produced by immunoSEQ multiplex PCR, yet TCRdb's version contains in-frame clones alone and is incomplete. The sample has 40,000 or so clones, 70% to 90% seen once. This CDR3 region has 15 residues. After removal of 4 bases from V and 5 bases from J, the junction contained 9 bases not matched to a gene. The germline gives CDR1 MDHEN, CDR2 SYDVKM. The specimen sequenced was peripheral blood. This TCR derives from a woman between 65 and 79 years old in a cohort sampled during active COVID-19. The V and J genes are TRBV28 and TRBJ2-5; 8 positions agree with TRBD2. Here the CDR3 reads CASSSAGATEETQYF. The DNA of the CDR3 is TGTGCCAGCAGTTCAGCGGGGGCGACCGAGGAGACCCAGTACTTC.